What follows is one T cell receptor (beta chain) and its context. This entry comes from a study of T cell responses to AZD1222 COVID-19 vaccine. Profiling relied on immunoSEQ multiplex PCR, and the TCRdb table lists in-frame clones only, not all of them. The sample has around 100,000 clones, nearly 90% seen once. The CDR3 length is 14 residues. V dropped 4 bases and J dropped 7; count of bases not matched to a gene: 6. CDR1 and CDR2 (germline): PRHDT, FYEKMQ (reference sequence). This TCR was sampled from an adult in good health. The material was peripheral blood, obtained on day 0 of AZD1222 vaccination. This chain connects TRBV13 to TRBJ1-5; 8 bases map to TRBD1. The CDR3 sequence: CASSSGTGGQPQHF. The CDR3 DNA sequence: TGTGCCAGCAGCTCAGGGACAGGCGGGCAGCCCCAGCATTTT. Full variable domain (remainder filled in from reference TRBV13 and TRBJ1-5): AAGVIQSPRHLIKEKRETATLKCYPIPRHDTVYWYQQGPGQDPQFLISFYEKMQSDKGSIPDRFSAQQFSDYHSELNMSSLELGDSALYFCASSSGTGGQPQHFGDGTRLSIL.